This TCR beta chain was obtained from a study of vaccination and CD4 T cells after COVID-19. The wider study: Stimulation of cells relied on overlapping spike peptides derived from SARS-CoV-2, HCoV-NL63, HCoV-OC43 and HCoV-229E.

Germline values: CDR1 MNHEY, CDR2 SMNVEV (reference sequence). Between the trimmed V and J ends, which lost 8 bases and 0 bases, there was a span of 16 bases. The CDR3 contains 15 residues. Described time point: late sampling 161 to 241 days after vaccination in a few convalescent patients. Described treatment: roughly nine-day PBMC culture with coronavirus spike peptide pools or control peptides (ViraFEST assay). As concerns this clonotype: No antigen is known for it.

Sequencing of cultured CD4+ T cell DNA used the Oncomine TCR Beta short-read assay. TCRdb processed the PCR reads anew with MiXCR; each CDR3 protein has one entry. The sample carries some 24,000 distinct CDR3 sequences, 40% to 50% recorded once. This TCR derives from a human donor who had recovered from COVID-19. This chain connects TRBV27 to TRBJ1-1; D possibly corresponds to TRBD1 (5 bases). Sequencing used CD4+ T cells from blood, cultured in vitro, obtained about 7 months after SARS-CoV-2 vaccination. The CDR3 protein is CASHNRGGLNTEAFF. The CDR3 DNA reads as TGTGCCAGCCACAATAGGGGAGGATTGAACACTGAAGCTTTCTTT.